Following are 31 T cell receptor beta chains from one sample sequenced in a study of T cells in Graves' hyperthyroidism and ophthalmopathy. It was RNA transcripts that yielded the amplified TCR beta CDR3 regions. An initial round of RT-PCR targeting the TCR CDR3 relied on the HTBI primer set. From the multiplex PCR reads, TCRdb called clonotypes with MiXCR, one entry per CDR3 protein. In the table there are just under 750,000 distinct CDR3 sequences, 30% to 40% of which are singletons. Sequenced: blood. All receptors come from a woman in her thirties or forties with Graves' hyperthyroidism.

This clonotype was detected many times. The chain is built from TRBV7-2 and TRBJ1-2; D not resolved. V lost 5 bases, J lost 0 bases, and 7 bases lay in between. The CDR3 extends over 13 amino acids. The germline V gene encodes CDR1 SGHTA and CDR2 FQGNSA. As DNA, the CDR3 is TGTGCCAGCAGCCGTCAAGCTAACTATGGCTACACCTTC. It yields the protein CASSRQANYGYTF. Full variable domain (missing parts from reference TRBV7-2 and TRBJ1-2): GAGVSQSPSNKVTEKGKDVELRCDPISGHTALYWYRQSLGQGLEFLIYFQGNSAPDKSGLPSDRFSAERTGGSVSTLTIQRTQQEDSAVYLCASSRQANYGYTFGSGTRLTVV.

This chain connects TRBV4-3 to TRBJ2-7; no firm D call. This CDR3 spans 14 amino acids. Germline V gene lookup returns CDR1 LGHNA and CDR2 YSLEER. V gave up 1 base and J gave up 6 bases, with 13 bases separating them. The CDR3 region has the DNA TGCGCCAGCAGCCAAGTTATCTCGTCTTCCGAGCAGTACTTC. It yields the protein CASSQVISSSEQYF.

The sample holds a few counts of this clonotype. The V gene is TRBV20-1, the J gene TRBJ2-5, with TRBD2 matching 9 bases. The CDR3 totals 15 residues. The germline gives CDR1 DFQATT, CDR2 SNEGSKA (reference sequence). V lost 4 bases, J lost 7 bases, and 13 bases stayed unmatched. The chain's CDR3 is CSAMGLAGHDPTQYF. CDR3 sequence (DNA): TGCAGTGCTATGGGGCTAGCGGGGCACGACCCGACCCAGTACTTC.

This clonotype has a handful of counts. The rearrangement links TRBV7-9 to TRBJ1-6, with 11 positions matching TRBD1. The CDR3 has 16 residues. J lost 6 bases, V lost 5 bases, and 6 bases had no gene match. Germline V CDR1 and CDR2: SEHNR, FQNEAQ (reference sequence). The CDR3 DNA sequence: TGTGCCAGCAGCCCCCGCGGGACAGGGGGTAATTCACCCCTCCACTTT. The encoded protein is CASSPRGTGGNSPLHF.

The chain links TRBV24-1 to TRBJ1-2; D is ambiguous. Trimming took off 9 bases at V and 6 bases at J, with 19 bases between the two ends. The CDR3 spans 14 residues. Germline values: CDR1 KGHDR, CDR2 SFDVKD. In nucleotides, the CDR3 is TGTGCCACCGTTTTAGCGCCACCGAAACATGGCTACACCTTC. Translating gives CATVLAPPKHGYTF.

The chain carries TRBV7-8 and TRBJ2-5; D uncertain. The CDR3 sequence is 15 residues long. CDR1 and CDR2 (germline): SGHVS, FQNEAQ. V gave up 2 bases and J gave up 5 bases, with 15 bases separating them. CDR3 DNA sequence: TGTGCCAGCAGCTTAAACCCCTGGGTCGGGGAGACCCAGTACTTC. Encoded protein: CASSLNPWVGETQYF.

This clonotype was observed a few times. V gene TRBV12-3 or TRBV12-4 combines with J gene TRBJ2-7, with 7 bases aligning to TRBD2. The J segment lost 0 bases and the V segment lost 6 bases, leaving 5 bases of the junction unmatched. This CDR3 contains 14 residues. CDR3 region: CASRGPGGSYEQYF. CDR3 nucleotide sequence: TGTGCCAGCAGGGGACCGGGGGGCTCCTACGAGCAGTACTTC.

V is TRBV7-2 and J is TRBJ1-5; D not resolved. The CDR3 runs to 12 residues. The germline V and J ends were trimmed by 5 bases and 14 bases, with 16 bases remaining between them. Per germline, CDR1 SGHTA and CDR2 FQGNSA. For the CDR3, the DNA is TGTGCCAGCAGCCAAATGGGTGCCTACGAGCATTTT. Translating it yields CASSQMGAYEHF.

The chain links TRBV6-6 to TRBJ1-6; 7 nucleotides agree with TRBD1. Per germline, CDR1 MNHNY and CDR2 SVGAGI (reference sequence). The CDR3 has 13 amino acids. Germline trimming cut 10 bases from V and 7 bases from J; bases unmatched to any gene: 7. CDR3: CATGTAFNSPLHF. DNA for the CDR3: TGTGCCACCGGGACAGCGTTCAATTCACCCCTCCACTTT.

This clonotype was seen more than once but under ten times. V and J are TRBV10-3 and TRBJ2-5; TRBD1 matches 10 bases. Germline assignment: CDR1 ENHRY and CDR2 SYGVKD. The length of the CDR3 is 12 residues. The ends lost 8 bases at V and 14 bases at J; junction bases unmatched: 11. The CDR3 sequence is CAIGGQGLESYF. In nucleotides, the CDR3 is TGTGCCATCGGGGGACAGGGGTTGGAGTCTTACTTC.

Turning to this clonotype: A junction end diverges from the germline sequence, so it may reflect a read error. V is TRBV5-1 and J is TRBJ2-6; no clear D. Germline V CDR1 and CDR2: SGHRS, YFSETQ. The CDR3 is made up of 16 amino acids. The CDR3 bases are TGTGCCAGCAGCTTGGAAGGTAACTCTGGGGCCAACGTCCTGACTTTC. It is translated as CASSLEGNSGANVLTF.

Many counts were recorded for this clonotype. The chain recombines TRBV20-1 with TRBJ1-3; possible D gene TRBD1, 5 bases. Per germline, CDR1 DFQATT and CDR2 SNEGSKA (reference sequence). Trimming took off 0 bases at V and 1 base at J, with 19 bases between the two ends. CDR3 size: 18 residues. This CDR3 is CSARDLGAWTFSGNTIYF. The CDR3 nucleotides read TGCAGTGCTAGAGATCTTGGGGCTTGGACGTTTTCTGGAAACACCATATATTTT.

This chain uses TRBV5-5 with TRBJ1-4; D remains ambiguous. Germline CDR1 reads SGHKS; CDR2 reads YYEKEE (reference sequence). Trimming stripped 4 bases from V and 8 bases from J, with 15 bases between. The CDR3 totals 14 residues. CDR3 in amino acids: CASSPTAAGEKLFF. CDR3 bases: TGTGCCAGCAGCCCAACAGCTGCCGGGGAAAAACTGTTTTTT.

The chain carries TRBV2 and TRBJ2-5; 13 nucleotides agree with TRBD2. V lost 8 bases, J lost 2 bases, and 2 bases stayed unmatched. The CDR3 has 14 residues. Looked up from germline, CDR1 is SNHLY and CDR2 is FYNNEI. CDR3 DNA: TGTGCCAGCGGACTAGCGGGAGAACAAGAGACCCAGTACTTC. Translation: CASGLAGEQETQYF. Looking up the rest from reference TRBV2 and TRBJ2-5 gives the full variable domain: EPEVTQTPSHQVTQMGQEVILRCVPISNHLYFYWYRQILGQKVEFLVSFYNNEISEKSEIFDDQFSVERPDGSNFTLKIRSTKLEDSAMYFCASGLAGEQETQYFGPGTRLLVL.

This chain links TRBV7-2 with TRBJ1-1; 9 nucleotides agree with TRBD1. Germline V CDR1 and CDR2: SGHTA, FQGNSA. The CDR3 is 15 amino acids. With V trimmed by 5 bases and J by 2 bases, 6 bases remained unmatched. The CDR3 is CASSPHTGGNTEAFF. For the CDR3, the DNA is TGTGCCAGCAGCCCTCACACAGGGGGCAACACTGAAGCTTTCTTT.

V is TRBV19 and J is TRBJ2-7; D is unresolved. This CDR3 comprises 13 residues. CDR1 and CDR2 from the germline V gene are LNHDA and SQIVND (reference sequence). The V end was cut by 11 bases, the J end by 5 bases, with 19 bases between. This CDR3 is CAWSVTWFDEQYF. In nucleotides, the CDR3 is TGTGCCTGGAGTGTAACCTGGTTCGACGAGCAGTACTTC.

The rearrangement links TRBV24-1 to TRBJ1-3; 8 nucleotides align to TRBD1. From germline, CDR1 is KGHDR and CDR2 SFDVKD. V lost 5 bases, J lost 7 bases, and 15 bases stayed unmatched. This CDR3 is 17 amino acids long. The CDR3 reads CATSAPSGTGEANTIYF. In nucleotides, the CDR3 is TGTGCCACCAGTGCCCCCTCCGGGACAGGAGAGGCGAACACCATATATTTT.

This chain joins TRBV11-2 and TRBJ1-1; D might be TRBD1 (6 bases). The CDR3 contains 15 residues. Trimming removed 1 base from V and 12 bases from J, with 21 bases in between. Germline V gene data show CDR1 as SGHAT and CDR2 as FQNNGV. CDR3 protein: CASSLASGTPLESFF. The DNA of the CDR3 is TGTGCCAGCAGCTTAGCTAGCGGGACACCCCTCGAATCTTTCTTT.

This sequence joins TRBV6-5 and TRBJ1-2; maybe TRBD1 (6 bases). V lost 6 bases to trimming and J lost 4 bases, with 15 bases between them. This CDR3 contains 14 residues. Germline CDR1 reads MNHEY; CDR2 reads SVGAGI. The CDR3 coding sequence is TGTGCCAGCAGCCTCCTCGGGGGGGCCTATGGCTACACCTTC. Protein: CASSLLGGAYGYTF.

This clonotype turned up a few times. The CDR3: CASQTQGIGGYTF. CDR3 nucleotide sequence: TGTGCCAGCCAAACACAGGGGATAGGTGGCTACACCTTC. The J gene is TRBJ1-2, the V gene TRBV19; 7 bases are shared with TRBD1. The CDR3 extends over 13 amino acids. Per the germline V gene, CDR1 is LNHDA and CDR2 is SQIVND (reference sequence). V lost 9 bases and J lost 7; bases outside the gene matches: 11.

The V call is TRBV6-2 or TRBV6-3, the J call TRBJ1-1; D is unclear. The V end lost 7 bases, the J end lost 0 bases, and 9 bases lay between the germline ends. This CDR3 spans 13 amino acids. The germline V gene has CDR1 MNHEY and CDR2 SVGEGT. The CDR3 spells CASKDRLNTEAFF. CDR3 nucleotide sequence: TGTGCCAGCAAGGACCGCTTGAACACTGAAGCTTTCTTT.

This clonotype was detected many times. J is TRBJ1-6 and V is TRBV7-6, with 7 bases fitting TRBD1. Germline CDR1 is SGHVS and CDR2 is FNYEAQ. The CDR3 is 15 amino acids. With V trimmed by 2 bases and J by 10 bases, 8 bases remained unmatched. CDR3 region: CASSLFRDSRSPLHF. CDR3 nucleotide sequence: TGTGCCAGCAGCTTATTCCGGGACAGTAGGTCACCCCTCCACTTT. Full variable domain (missing parts from reference TRBV7-6 and TRBJ1-6): GAGVSQSPRYKVTKRGQDVALRCDPISGHVSLYWYRQALGQGPEFLTYFNYEAQQDKSGLPNDRFSAERPEGSISTLTIQRTEQRDSAMYRCASSLFRDSRSPLHFGNGTRLTVT.

The chain employs TRBV5-4 and TRBJ1-2, with D possibly matching TRBD1 (6 bases). CDR1 is SGHNT and CDR2 is YYREEE in the germline V gene (reference sequence). This CDR3 is 14 amino acids long. V lost 4 bases and J lost 5, with 15 bases in between. The chain's CDR3 is CASSPWDTPYGYTF. As DNA, the CDR3 is TGTGCCAGCAGCCCCTGGGACACCCCGTATGGCTACACCTTC.

This chain uses TRBV7-2 with TRBJ1-6, with 7 nucleotides matching TRBD1. The V gene's germline CDR1 is SGHTA and CDR2 FQGNSA. V lost 0 bases to trimming and J lost 8 bases; unmatched junction nucleotides: 7. CDR3 length: 16 amino acids. CDR3 amino acids: CASSLAWTGRDSPLHF. CDR3 bases: TGTGCCAGCAGCTTAGCTTGGACAGGTCGTGATTCACCCCTCCACTTT.

This clonotype was recorded only once. Since a much larger clone is just one base distant, this may be a read error. The conserved closing phenylalanine or tryptophan is absent in this CDR3, likely reflecting a read error. The V call is TRBV19, the J call TRBJ1-2; the D is unclear. This CDR3 has 13 residues. Germline assignment: CDR1 LNHDA and CDR2 SQIVND (reference sequence). V dropped 3 bases and J dropped 4 bases, with 9 bases sitting between them. This chain's CDR3 is CASSIGGSYGYTS. Written as DNA, the CDR3 is TGTGCCAGTAGTATCGGTGGCAGCTATGGCTACACCTCC.

The sample holds many counts of this clonotype. The J gene is TRBJ1-6, the V gene TRBV7-2; 9 bases match TRBD1. The CDR3 is 14 residues long. Germline lookup yields CDR1 SGHTA and CDR2 FQGNSA. V was clipped by 4 bases and J by 9 bases; unmatched bases: 4. The CDR3 coding sequence is TGTGCCAGCAGCTATGGGACAGGGATTTCACCCCTCCACTTT. Translation gives CASSYGTGISPLHF.

A note on this clonotype: Since a much larger clone is just one base distant, this may be a read error. The chain carries TRBV15 and TRBJ1-3, with a weak D call TRBD1 (5 bases). Looked up from germline, CDR1 is LNHNV and CDR2 is YYDKDF (reference sequence). Trimming took off 6 bases at V and 5 bases at J, with 14 bases between the two ends. CDR3 length equals 14 residues. As DNA, the CDR3 is TGTGCCACCAGGAGCCAGGGCCCTCGAAACACCATATATTTT. Residues: CATRSQGPRNTIYF.

This clonotype occurred many times. The chain recombines TRBV7-9 with TRBJ2-7; D may be TRBD2 (5 bases). The germline CDR1 and CDR2 sequences are SEHNR and FQNEAQ (reference sequence). Between the trimmed V and J ends, which lost 3 bases and 0 bases, there was a span of 12 bases. The CDR3 has 15 amino acids. The DNA for the CDR3 is TGTGCCAGCAGCTTCTCCGGAGGTAGCTCCTACGAGCAGTACTTC. This translates into CASSFSGGSSYEQYF.

The chain is built from TRBV9 and TRBJ2-7; 10 bases are shared with TRBD2. V was pared by 3 bases and J by 6 bases, with 6 bases of the junction left unmatched. From germline, CDR1 is SGDLS and CDR2 YYNGEE. The CDR3 is 14 residues long. The CDR3 is CASSAGLAVCEQYF. Written as DNA, the CDR3 is TGTGCCAGCAGCGCAGGACTAGCGGTCTGCGAGCAGTACTTC. Complete variable domain (other parts from reference TRBV9 and TRBJ2-7): DSGVTQTPKHLITATGQRVTLRCSPRSGDLSVYWYQQSLDQGLQFLIQYYNGEERAKGNILERFSAQQFPDLHSELNLSSLELGDSALYFCASSAGLAVCEQYFGPGTRLTVT.

This clonotype was observed many times. The J gene is TRBJ2-5, the V gene TRBV20-1; 9 bases fit TRBD2. Trimming at V came to 3 bases and at J to 3 bases, leaving 5 bases not matched to a gene. Germline loops: CDR1 DFQATT, CDR2 SNEGSKA (reference sequence). This CDR3 spans 14 amino acids. CDR3 protein: CSARSLAGKETQYF. The CDR3 nucleotides are TGCAGTGCTAGGAGTCTAGCGGGGAAAGAGACCCAGTACTTC.

This clonotype has just a few counts. The J gene is TRBJ1-1, the V gene TRBV5-4, with 8 bases that match TRBD1. There are 17 residues in the CDR3. The J segment lost 0 bases and the V segment lost 4 bases, leaving 11 bases of the junction unmatched. CDR1 SGHNT and CDR2 YYREEE come from the germline V gene (reference sequence). CDR3 bases: TGTGCCAGCAGCCCCGGACAGGGTCCCGTCATGAACACTGAAGCTTTCTTT. Translation: CASSPGQGPVMNTEAFF. Variable domain in full (rest from reference TRBV5-4 and TRBJ1-1): ETGVTQSPTHLIKTRGQQVTLRCSSQSGHNTVSWYQQALGQGPQFIFQYYREEENGRGNFPPRFSGLQFPNYSSELNVNALELDDSALYLCASSPGQGPVMNTEAFFGQGTRLTVV.